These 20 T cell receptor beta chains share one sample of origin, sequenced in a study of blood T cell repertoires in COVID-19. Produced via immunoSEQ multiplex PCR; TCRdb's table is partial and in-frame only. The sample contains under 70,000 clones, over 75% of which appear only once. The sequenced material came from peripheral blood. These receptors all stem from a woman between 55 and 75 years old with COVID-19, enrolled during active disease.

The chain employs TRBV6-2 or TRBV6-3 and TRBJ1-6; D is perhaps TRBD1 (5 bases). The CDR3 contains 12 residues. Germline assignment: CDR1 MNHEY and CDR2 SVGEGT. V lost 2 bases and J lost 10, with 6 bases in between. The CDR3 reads CASSYQGSPLHF. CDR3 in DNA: TGTGCCAGCAGTTACCAGGGATCACCCCTCCACTTT.

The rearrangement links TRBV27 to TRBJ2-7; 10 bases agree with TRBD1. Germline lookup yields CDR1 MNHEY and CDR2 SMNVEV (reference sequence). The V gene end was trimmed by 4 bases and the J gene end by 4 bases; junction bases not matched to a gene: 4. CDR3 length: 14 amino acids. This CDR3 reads CASSWDRGNYEQYF. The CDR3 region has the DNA TGTGCCAGCAGTTGGGACAGGGGAAATTACGAGCAGTACTTC.

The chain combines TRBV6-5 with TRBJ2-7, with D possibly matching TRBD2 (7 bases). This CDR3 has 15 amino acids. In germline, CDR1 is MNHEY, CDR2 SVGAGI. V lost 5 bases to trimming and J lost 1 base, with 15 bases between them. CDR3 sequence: CASSTVGGLSYEQYF. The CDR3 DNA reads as TGTGCCAGCAGTACGGTCGGGGGGCTTTCCTACGAGCAGTACTTC.

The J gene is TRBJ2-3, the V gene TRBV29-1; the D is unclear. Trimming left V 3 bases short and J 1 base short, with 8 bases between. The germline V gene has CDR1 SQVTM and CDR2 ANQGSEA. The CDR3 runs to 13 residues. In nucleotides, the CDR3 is TGCAGCGTTGATCCCCGCGGCACAGATACGCAGTATTTT. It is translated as CSVDPRGTDTQYF.

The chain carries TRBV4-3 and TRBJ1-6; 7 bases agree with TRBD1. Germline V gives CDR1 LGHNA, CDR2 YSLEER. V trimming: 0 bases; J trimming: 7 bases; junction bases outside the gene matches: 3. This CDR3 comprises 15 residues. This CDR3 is CASSQEARGNSPLHF. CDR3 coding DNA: TGCGCCAGCAGCCAAGAAGCCAGGGGGAATTCACCCCTCCACTTT.

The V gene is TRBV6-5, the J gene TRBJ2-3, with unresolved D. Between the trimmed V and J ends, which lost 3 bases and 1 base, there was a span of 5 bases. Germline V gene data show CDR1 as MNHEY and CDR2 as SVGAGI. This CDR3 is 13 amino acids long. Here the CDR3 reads CASSYGRTDTQYF. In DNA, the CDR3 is TGTGCCAGCAGTTATGGCCGCACAGATACGCAGTATTTT.

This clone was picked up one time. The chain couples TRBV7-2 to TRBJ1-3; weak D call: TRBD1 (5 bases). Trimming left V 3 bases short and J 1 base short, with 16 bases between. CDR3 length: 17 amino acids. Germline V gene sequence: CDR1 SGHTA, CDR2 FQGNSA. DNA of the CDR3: TGTGCCAGCAGCTTGGGCGGGGCCAGTTTTTCTGGAAACACCATATATTTT. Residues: CASSLGGASFSGNTIYF.

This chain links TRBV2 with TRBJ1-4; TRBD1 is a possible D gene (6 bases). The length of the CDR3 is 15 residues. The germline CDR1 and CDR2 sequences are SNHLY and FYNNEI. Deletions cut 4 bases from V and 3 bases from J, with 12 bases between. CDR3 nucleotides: TGTGCCAGCAGTGGGTCGACAGGAGCTAATGAAAAACTGTTTTTT. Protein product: CASSGSTGANEKLFF. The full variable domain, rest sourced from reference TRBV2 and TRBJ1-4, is EPEVTQTPSHQVTQMGQEVILRCVPISNHLYFYWYRQILGQKVEFLVSFYNNEISEKSEIFDDQFSVERPDGSNFTLKIRSTKLEDSAMYFCASSGSTGANEKLFFGSGTQLSVL.

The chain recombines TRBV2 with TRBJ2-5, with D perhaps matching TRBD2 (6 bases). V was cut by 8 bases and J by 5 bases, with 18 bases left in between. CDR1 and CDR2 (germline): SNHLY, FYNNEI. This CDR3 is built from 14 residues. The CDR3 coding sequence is TGTGCCAGCCGAGGAGGGCTAGTCATTGAGACCCAGTACTTC. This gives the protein CASRGGLVIETQYF. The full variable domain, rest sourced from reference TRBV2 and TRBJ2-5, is EPEVTQTPSHQVTQMGQEVILRCVPISNHLYFYWYRQILGQKVEFLVSFYNNEISEKSEIFDDQFSVERPDGSNFTLKIRSTKLEDSAMYFCASRGGLVIETQYFGPGTRLLVL.

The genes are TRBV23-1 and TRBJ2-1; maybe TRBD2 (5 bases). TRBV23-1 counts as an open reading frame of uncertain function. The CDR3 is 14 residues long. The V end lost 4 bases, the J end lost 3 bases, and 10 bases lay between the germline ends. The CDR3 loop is CASSPSQVYNEQFF. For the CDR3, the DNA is TGCGCCAGCAGTCCTAGCCAGGTCTACAATGAGCAGTTCTTC.

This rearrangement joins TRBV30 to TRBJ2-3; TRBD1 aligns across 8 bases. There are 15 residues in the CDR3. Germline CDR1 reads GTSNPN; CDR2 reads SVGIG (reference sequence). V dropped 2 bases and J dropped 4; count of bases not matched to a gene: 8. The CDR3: CAWSHQGAGADTQYF. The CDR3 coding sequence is TGTGCCTGGAGTCATCAGGGGGCCGGGGCAGATACGCAGTATTTT.

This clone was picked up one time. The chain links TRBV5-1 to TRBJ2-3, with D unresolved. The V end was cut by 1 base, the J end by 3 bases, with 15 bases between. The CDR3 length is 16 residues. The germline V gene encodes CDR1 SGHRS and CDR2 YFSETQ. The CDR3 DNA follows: TGCGCCAGCAGCTTGCGTCAGGTTAGTCTGACAGATACGCAGTATTTT. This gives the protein CASSLRQVSLTDTQYF.

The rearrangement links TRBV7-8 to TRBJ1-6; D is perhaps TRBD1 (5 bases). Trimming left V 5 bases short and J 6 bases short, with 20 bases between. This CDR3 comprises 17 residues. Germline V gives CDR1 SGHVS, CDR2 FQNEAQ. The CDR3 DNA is TGTGCCAGCAGCCTCCCAGAAGGGGTCGATCCTAATTCACCCCTCCACTTT. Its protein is CASSLPEGVDPNSPLHF. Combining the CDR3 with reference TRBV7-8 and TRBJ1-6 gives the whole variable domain GAGVSQSPRYKVAKRGQDVALRCDPISGHVSLFWYQQALGQGPEFLTYFQNEAQLDKSGLPSDRFFAERPEGSVSTLKIQRTQQEDSAVYLCASSLPEGVDPNSPLHFGNGTRLTVT.

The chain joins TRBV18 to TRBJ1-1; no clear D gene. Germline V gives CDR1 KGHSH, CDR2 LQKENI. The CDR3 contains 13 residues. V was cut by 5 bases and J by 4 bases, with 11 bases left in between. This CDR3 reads CASSSDGSTEAFF. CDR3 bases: TGTGCCAGCTCATCGGACGGGAGCACTGAAGCTTTCTTT.

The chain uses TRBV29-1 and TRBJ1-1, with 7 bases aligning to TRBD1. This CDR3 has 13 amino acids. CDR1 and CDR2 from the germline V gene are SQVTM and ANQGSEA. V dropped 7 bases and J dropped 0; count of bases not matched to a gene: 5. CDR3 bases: TGCAGCGCTGGACAGGATATGAACACTGAAGCTTTCTTT. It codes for CSAGQDMNTEAFF.

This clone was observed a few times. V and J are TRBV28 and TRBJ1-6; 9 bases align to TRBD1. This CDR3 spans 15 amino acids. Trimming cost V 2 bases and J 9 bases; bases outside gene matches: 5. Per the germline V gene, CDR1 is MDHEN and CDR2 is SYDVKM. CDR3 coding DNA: TGTGCCAGCAGTTTAAGGACAGGGGACAGTTCACCCCTCCACTTT. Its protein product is CASSLRTGDSSPLHF.

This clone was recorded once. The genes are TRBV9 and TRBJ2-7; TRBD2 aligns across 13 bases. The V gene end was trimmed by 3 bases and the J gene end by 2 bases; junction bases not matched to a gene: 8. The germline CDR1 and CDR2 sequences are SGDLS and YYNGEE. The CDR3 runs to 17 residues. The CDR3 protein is CASSGESGTSGTYEQYF. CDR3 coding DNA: TGTGCCAGCAGCGGAGAGAGTGGGACTAGCGGGACCTACGAGCAGTACTTC.

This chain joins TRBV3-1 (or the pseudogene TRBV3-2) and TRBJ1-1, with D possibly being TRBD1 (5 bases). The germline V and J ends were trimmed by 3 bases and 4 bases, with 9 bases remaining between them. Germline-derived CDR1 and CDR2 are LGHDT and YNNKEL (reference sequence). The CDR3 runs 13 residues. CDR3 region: CASSQGGGTEAFF. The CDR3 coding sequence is TGTGCCAGCAGCCAGGGGGGAGGCACTGAAGCTTTCTTT.

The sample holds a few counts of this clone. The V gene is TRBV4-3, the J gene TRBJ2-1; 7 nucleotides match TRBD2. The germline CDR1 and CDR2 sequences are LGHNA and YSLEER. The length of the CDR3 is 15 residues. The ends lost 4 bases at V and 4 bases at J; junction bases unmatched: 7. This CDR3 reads CASSRASGKYNEQFF. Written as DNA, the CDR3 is TGCGCCAGCAGCCGAGCCAGCGGGAAGTACAATGAGCAGTTCTTC.

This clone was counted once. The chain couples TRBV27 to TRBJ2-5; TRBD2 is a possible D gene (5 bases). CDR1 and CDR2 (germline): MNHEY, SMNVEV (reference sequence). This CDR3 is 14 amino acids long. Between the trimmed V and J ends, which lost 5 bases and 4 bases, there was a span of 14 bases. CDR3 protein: CASSVRLYGETQYF. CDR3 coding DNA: TGTGCCAGCAGTGTCCGACTATACGGAGAGACCCAGTACTTC.